This section outlines one TCR beta chain sequence together with its context. Its target is not known. The data stem from a study of T cell responses to AZD1222 COVID-19 vaccine. Findings and caveats of the study: At 160-218 and 743-854, vaccine-associated CD4 TCRs were dominant, and they spanned spike.

V lost 8 bases, J lost 5 bases, and 21 bases lay in between. CDR1 is MDHEN and CDR2 is SYDVKM in the germline V gene. This CDR3 spans 15 amino acids. Some clones are missing from TCRdb's copy, which holds only in-frame ones; the method was immunoSEQ multiplex PCR. This sample has fewer than 50,000 clones; 60% to 85% occur once, and the top ten carry approximately 6.3%. This clonotype was sampled from an adult in good health. Sequences were derived from peripheral blood, sampled on day 0 of AZD1222 vaccination. The chain joins TRBV28 to TRBJ1-1; D gene unclear. CDR3 bases: TGTGCCAGCCAACCAGCGGGGTTATCGGGAACTGAAGCTTTCTTT. This codes for CASQPAGLSGTEAFF. Based on the CDR3 plus reference TRBV28 and TRBJ1-1, the full variable domain is DVKVTQSSRYLVKRTGEKVFLECVQDMDHENMFWYRQDPGLGLRLIYFSYDVKMKEKGDIPEGYSVSREKKERFSLILESASTNQTSMYLCASQPAGLSGTEAFFGQGTRLTVV.